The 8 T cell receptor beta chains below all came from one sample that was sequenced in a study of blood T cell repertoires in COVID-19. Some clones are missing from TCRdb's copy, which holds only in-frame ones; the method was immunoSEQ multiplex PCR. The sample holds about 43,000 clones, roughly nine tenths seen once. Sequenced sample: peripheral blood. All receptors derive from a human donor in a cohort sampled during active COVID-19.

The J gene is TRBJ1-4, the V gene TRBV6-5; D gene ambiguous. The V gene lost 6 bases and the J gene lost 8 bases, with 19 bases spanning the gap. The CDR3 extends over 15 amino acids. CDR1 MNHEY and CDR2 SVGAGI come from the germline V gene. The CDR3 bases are TGTGCCAGCAGATCTTTTATCGGGGTAATCGAAAAACTGTTTTTT. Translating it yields CASRSFIGVIEKLFF.

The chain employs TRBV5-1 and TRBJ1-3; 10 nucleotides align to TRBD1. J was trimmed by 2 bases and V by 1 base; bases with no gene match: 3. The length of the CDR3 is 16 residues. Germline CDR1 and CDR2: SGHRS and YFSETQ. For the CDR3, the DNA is TGCGCCAGCAGCTTGCCCGGGACAGGGGCTGGAAACACCATATATTTT. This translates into CASSLPGTGAGNTIYF.

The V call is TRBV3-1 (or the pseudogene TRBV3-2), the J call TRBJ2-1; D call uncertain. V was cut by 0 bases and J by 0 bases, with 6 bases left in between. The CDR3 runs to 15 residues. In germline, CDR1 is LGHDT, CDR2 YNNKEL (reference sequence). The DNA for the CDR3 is TGTGCCAGCAGCCAAGATTTTAGCTCCTACAATGAGCAGTTCTTC. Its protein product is CASSQDFSSYNEQFF.

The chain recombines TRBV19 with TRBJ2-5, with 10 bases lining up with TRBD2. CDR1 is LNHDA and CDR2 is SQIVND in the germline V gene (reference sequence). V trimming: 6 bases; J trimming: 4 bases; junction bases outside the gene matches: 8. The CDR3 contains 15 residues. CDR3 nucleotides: TGTGCCAGTAGATTAAGCGGGGGGGCGGGAGAGACCCAGTACTTC. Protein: CASRLSGGAGETQYF.

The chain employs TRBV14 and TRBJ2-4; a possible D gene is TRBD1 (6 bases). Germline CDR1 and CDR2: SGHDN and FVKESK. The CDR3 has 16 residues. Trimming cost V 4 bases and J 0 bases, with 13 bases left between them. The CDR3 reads CASSPSQGIAKNIQYF. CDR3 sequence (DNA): TGTGCCAGCAGCCCTTCTCAGGGGATAGCCAAAAACATTCAGTACTTC.

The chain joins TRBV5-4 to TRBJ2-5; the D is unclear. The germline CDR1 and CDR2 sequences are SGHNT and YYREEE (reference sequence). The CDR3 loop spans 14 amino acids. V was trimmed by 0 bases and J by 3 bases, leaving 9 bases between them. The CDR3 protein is CASSLAGLEETQYF. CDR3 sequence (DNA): TGTGCCAGCAGCTTGGCCGGCCTAGAAGAGACCCAGTACTTC.

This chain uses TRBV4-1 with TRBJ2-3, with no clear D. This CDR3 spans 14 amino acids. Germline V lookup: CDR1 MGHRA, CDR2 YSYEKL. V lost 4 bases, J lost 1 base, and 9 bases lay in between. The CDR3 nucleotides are TGCGCCAGCAGCCCGAGTAGTGGCACAGATACGCAGTATTTT. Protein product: CASSPSSGTDTQYF.

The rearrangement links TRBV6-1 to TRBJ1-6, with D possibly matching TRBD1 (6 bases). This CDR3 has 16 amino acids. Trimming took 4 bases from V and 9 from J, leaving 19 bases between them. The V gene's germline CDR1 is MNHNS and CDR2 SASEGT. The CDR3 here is CASSATGPGLISPLHF. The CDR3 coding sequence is TGTGCCAGCAGTGCCACAGGGCCAGGACTGATTTCACCCCTCCACTTT.